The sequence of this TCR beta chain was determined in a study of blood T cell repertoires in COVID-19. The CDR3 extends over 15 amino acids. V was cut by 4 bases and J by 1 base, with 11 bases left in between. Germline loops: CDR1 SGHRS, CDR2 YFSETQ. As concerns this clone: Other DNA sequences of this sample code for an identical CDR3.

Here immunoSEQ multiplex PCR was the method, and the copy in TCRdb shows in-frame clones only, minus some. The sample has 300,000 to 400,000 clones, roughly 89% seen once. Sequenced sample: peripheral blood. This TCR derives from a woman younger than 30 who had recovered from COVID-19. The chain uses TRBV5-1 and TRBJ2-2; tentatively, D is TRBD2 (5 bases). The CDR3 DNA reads TGCGCCAGCAGCCCTGGACTGCTGAACACCGGGGAGCTGTTTTTT. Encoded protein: CASSPGLLNTGELFF.